The source of this TCR beta chain is a study of shared clonotypes between healthy human individuals (dated by TCRdb to about 2020). Broadly, across the study: The cohort included three men and a couple of women between 18 and 49 years of age. For each donor, CD4 naive and CD4 memory were each run on three plates, CD8 naive on two plates, and CD8 memory on one plate. The study deeply sequenced blood TCR repertoires of five healthy adults to estimate repertoire size and the extent of clonotype sharing between individuals. Different laboratories and diverse techniques were used to prepare libraries and sequence TCR repertoires, to increase sequencing depth and limit assay-specific biases. Each donor's leukapheresis produced roughly between roughly 0.85 and 9.5 billion PBMCs. General study outcomes and caveats: Based on pairwise subsampling, the degree of clonotype sharing among donors was expected to be affected by sequencing depth. Compared with non-shared clonotypes, clonotypes shared by all four sorted-subset donors had higher generation probabilities. The small number of donors limited the genetic and exposure-history diversity represented. Sampling was limited to blood, and TCR repertoires in tissue likely differ from TCR repertoires in blood. Even with the large sequencing depth, rarefaction of the sorted-subset datasets indicated that sequencing was incomplete. Naive subsets generally had larger estimated clonotype richness than memory subsets did. Across a handful of donors, approximately 4.9% of naive CD4, over 3% of naive CD8, roughly 2.2% of memory CD4, and 0.4% of memory CD8 clonotypes were shared.

The CDR3 spans 12 residues, from the cysteine through the phenylalanine. CDR3 DNA is the only sequence kept; it has 36 bases, read in frame from the first base. Via the germline V gene, CDR1 is SGHAT and CDR2 FQNNGV. V sheds 4 bases and J sheds 6 bases, leaving 9 bases between their ends. TCR CDR3 regions were amplified from genomic DNA by multiplex PCR using the deep immunoSEQ assay. Extracted genomic DNA from each cell subset was spread evenly across all wells of several immunoSEQ 96-well plates, with each plate serving as a replicate. For sorted subsets, each replicate PCR was loaded with about 0.2 ug genomic DNA, equivalent to 30,000 or so T cell genomes. Purified libraries were measured with a Qubit 3.0 fluorometer, size-checked on a Bioanalyzer 2100, and measured again with the KAPA Library Quantification kit. Every immunoSEQ 96-well plate was sequenced on a separate single-read 150-cycle Illumina NextSeq 550 flow cell. The paper's data handling went like this. Because the immunoSEQ output held only junctional sequences and lacked quality scores, the filtering could not match the filtering applied to full-length reads. To assign V/J genes and CDR3, sequences were annotated using PyIR, a Python wrapper for IgBLAST v1.9, with IMGT germline references. Reads with weak V/J assignments (E-value above 1e-6), missing CDR3, stop codons, out-of-frame junctions, or ambiguous translated residues were removed. V3J clonotypes were defined by identical inferred V gene, J gene, and CDR3 amino acid sequence. Percentage overlap between repertoires was computed as shared unique clonotypes divided by the size of the smaller repertoire. Repertoire richness was assessed with RTK rarefaction, the Chao1 estimator, and Recon v2.1 estimates of unobserved clonotypes. For all TCRbeta clonotypes obtained by the gDNA method from a few donors, generation probabilities were computed with OLGA. Imported from immuneACCESS, the table was reduced by TCRdb to in-frame sequences with V and J called. These copies leave out some clones; in studies compared against another copy, an unresolved V gene accounts for under half, and the cause of the remainder is not known. That table gives V, J and clone size, and the DNA gave D and trimming. The table for this sample lists 100,000 to 120,000 clones; around 65% of them were counted only once. The ten most abundant clones make up 24% of the sample.

The donors were healthy, HIV-negative adults who had no recently reported acute infections or vaccinations. Every donor was a Caucasian adult residing in Nashville, Tennessee, USA. CD8 memory samples combined magnetically selected CD45RO+ cells with CCR7-negative CD45RA+ effector memory (TemRA) cells. Blood was obtained by leukapheresis, after which PBMCs were separated by Ficoll-Histopaque density gradient centrifugation and cryopreserved in liquid nitrogen vapor phase. Purity and quantity of every magnetically sorted T cell population were checked by analytical flow cytometry. Each sorted fraction had its genomic DNA isolated and then quantified by UV absorbance on a Nanodrop 2000c. About this clone itself: Its specific antigen is unknown. Base qualities were left out, and no much larger clone turns up one base away.

What was sequenced was memory CD8+ T cells sorted from blood. This specimen's cell subset or site label, per the study, means: CD45RO+ cells pooled with CCR7-negative TemRA cells. The chain uses TRBV11-2 and TRBJ1-2, with the D gene not confidently named. This TCR was recovered from a woman under 40 in good health. The nucleotide sequence reads as follows: TGTGCCAGCAGCTCCCGGATGGATGGCTACACCTTC. Translated, it gives CASSSRMDGYTF.